The rows below give T cell receptor beta chains drawn from one sample of a study of CD8+ T cells in alopecia areata. Only in-frame clones appear in the TCRdb table, and some are missing; sequencing was by immunoSEQ multiplex PCR. The table records about 200,000 clones, 57% of them present only once. The sample was CD4+ T cells sorted from blood, taken at week 0. The source of these receptors is a human donor with alopecia areata. Each CDR3 is given without its conserved first and last residue.

v_gene,CDR3aa
TRBV29-1,SVVLRGEDTEAF
TRBV14,ASSQDHVRGQYEQY
TRBV29-1,SVRQTGTIYEQY
TRBV2,ASSPSFGGTGELF
TRBV5-1,ASSLVAGKSVYEQY
TRBV30,AWSVQGGSGANVLT
TRBV7-8,ASSLTGELF
TRBV30,AWARGSYNEQF
TRBV11-2,ASSLEGVNSPLH
TRBV6-5,ASSYSAASNQPQH
TRBV4-1,ASSQVSSYGYT
TRBV2,ASSGAEATYEQY
TRBV11-2,ASSPSGVSAYNEQF
TRBV5-6,ASSLDRRRVDEQY
TRBV27,ASSVNRGSPLH
TRBV18,ASSGQGTTNEKLF
TRBV10-2,ASTGTVNTEAF
TRBV30,AWGVVEAF
TRBV6-6,ASRSSYNSPLH
TRBV15,ATSREGTSENEQF
TRBV6-6,ATRTSGEPYNEQF
TRBV9,ASSVRGADTEAF
TRBV18,ASSQEPVGSPLH
TRBV9,ASSPAIRGYNEQF
TRBV5-1,ASSYPLGDTDTQY
TRBV7-8,ASSWGGNTYEQY
TRBV7-9,ASSPTSGRGSDTQY
TRBV6-5,ASSYADRNYEQY
TRBV29-1,SVTTGSWLGKLF
TRBV19,ASSTSGSSNQPQH
TRBV12-5,ASGSGGTDTQY
TRBV29-1,SVALLGSNYGYT
TRBV30,AWSVGRGNQPQH
TRBV6-5,ASSYSSAGPTEAF
TRBV4-2,ASSQDLQPHYGYT
TRBV7-2,ASSLAQGVNSPLH
TRBV30,AWRRTGSFYNEQF
TRBV6-5,ASSMSWVHTDTQY
TRBV29-1,SADRGIAEAF
TRBV5-1,ASTSQGQFVGYT
TRBV29-1,SVDRGEGAYEQY
TRBV30,AWSVGSLLNQPQH
TRBV6-5,ASREQGFSGNTIY
TRBV5-4,ASSRLAGTDTQY
TRBV5-4,ASSPGTGSTDTQY
TRBV2,ASREVGVSNEQY
TRBV5-1,ASSLDSIWRTGELF
TRBV30,AWSASRDTQY
TRBV7-9,AGSGVNYGYT
TRBV4-1,ASSRQGAGQPQH
TRBV5-1,ASRYRDSQYNSPLH
TRBV27,ASSSRGLYGYT
TRBV6-5,ASSYSGQGGWEQY
TRBV6-1,ATTGGAGVYEQY
TRBV9,ASSVAKKTGSYGYT
TRBV30,AWNSRVTGELF
TRBV19,ASSMRRADTQY